These T cell receptor beta chains were read from a single sample in a study of cytomegalovirus exposure and HLA in healthy donors. TCRdb's copy holds only in-frame clones and misses some; the assay was immunoSEQ multiplex PCR. The sample yields 200,000 to 250,000 clones, approximately 80% seen once. The source material was PBMCs. The receptor source for this set is a girl aged 2-10 years in good health and CMV-seronegative. Each CDR3 is given with its conserved first and last residue. A D gene is named only where the DNA matches it firmly. Rows give clone size only sometimes, using once, few, many, or a class for an expanded clone.

V gene,J gene,D gene,clone size,CDR3 DNA,CDR3 protein
TRBV29-1,TRBJ2-7,TRBD1,-,TGCAGCGCGACAGGGGCGTACGAGCAGTACTTC,CSATGAYEQYF
TRBV7-9,TRBJ1-5,-,-,TGTGCCAGCAGCGGTGGGGGGGATCAGCCCCAGCATTTT,CASSGGGDQPQHF
TRBV4-1,TRBJ1-2,-,-,TGCGCCAGCAGCGAATCCCGAGACAGTAACTATGGCTACACCTTC,CASSESRDSNYGYTF
TRBV5-1,TRBJ2-2,-,-,TGCGCCAGCAGCTTGGACCGCAGGGGAGAGCTGTTTTTT,CASSLDRRGELFF
TRBV6-1,TRBJ2-6,-,-,TGTGCCAGCATCGACACCTCTGGGGCCAACGTCCTGACTTTC,CASIDTSGANVLTF
TRBV28,TRBJ1-2,TRBD1,-,TGTGCCAGCACCGAAGACAGGGGCAACGGCTACACCTTC,CASTEDRGNGYTF
TRBV4-1,TRBJ2-3,TRBD1,-,TGCGCCAGCAGCCGAGGACAGGGCACAGATACGCAGTATTTT,CASSRGQGTDTQYF
TRBV4-1,TRBJ2-1,TRBD2,-,TGCGCCAGCAGCCTAAGACTAGCGGGAGTGGATGAGCAGTTCTTC,CASSLRLAGVDEQFF
TRBV19,TRBJ1-3,TRBD1,-,TGTGCCATGACAGGGGATCGATCCACTGGAAACACCATATATTTT,CAMTGDRSTGNTIYF
TRBV19,TRBJ1-2,-,-,TGTGCCAGTAGTCCCTCGACAGGTTCAAACTATGGCTACACCTTC,CASSPSTGSNYGYTF
TRBV9,TRBJ1-2,TRBD1,-,TGTGCCAGCAGCGTAGGCTTCCCCACAGGGGAGTTATGGGGCACCTTC,CASSVGFPTGELWGTF
TRBV2,TRBJ1-2,TRBD1,-,TGTGCCAGCAGTGAGGACAGGGGAGGGTATGGCTACACCTTC,CASSEDRGGYGYTF
TRBV13,TRBJ1-1,-,-,TGTGCCAGCAGCTCACCCCGGTATGATCGACAGGATGGGTTTGGCACTGAAGCTTTCTTT,CASSSPRYDRQDGFGTEAFF
TRBV19,TRBJ2-2,TRBD1,few,TGTGCCAGTAGGCGCACCGGGACAGGTATCGGCGGGGAGCTGTTTTTT,CASRRTGTGIGGELFF
TRBV5-6,TRBJ2-3,-,few,TGTGCCAGCAGCGGTGCAGGGGGGACAGCTAGCACGCAGTATTTT,CASSGAGGTASTQYF
TRBV11-3,TRBJ2-3,-,-,TGTGCCAGCAGCCTGGAGGGGAGCACAGATACGCAGTATTTT,CASSLEGSTDTQYF
TRBV2,TRBJ2-4,-,once,TGTGCCAGCAGGCTCTCGGACGGGGACATTCAGTACTTC,CASRLSDGDIQYF
TRBV4-1,TRBJ1-5,-,-,TGCGCCAGCAGCCAAGAGTCGACGGAGTATAGCAATCAGCCCCAGCATTTT,CASSQESTEYSNQPQHF
TRBV7-9,TRBJ1-2,-,-,TGTGCCAGCAGCCCAGGGGTTTTTGTATCAGACTATGGCTACACCTTC,CASSPGVFVSDYGYTF
TRBV29-1,TRBJ2-5,TRBD1,-,TGCAGCGTTGATTCCACAGGGGGTGAGACCCAGTACTTC,CSVDSTGGETQYF
TRBV6-1,TRBJ1-1,TRBD1,few,TGTGCCAGCACCTTAGACAGGGAAGGTTTCTTT,CASTLDREGFF
TRBV10-3,TRBJ2-3,-,-,TGTGCCATCAAACGGGGTGGGGGGGCGACAGATACGCAGTATTTT,CAIKRGGGATDTQYF
TRBV4-1,TRBJ1-3,-,-,TGCGCCAGCAGCCAACCCTTACAGCGAAACACCATATATTTT,CASSQPLQRNTIYF
TRBV5-6,TRBJ2-5,-,-,TGTGCCAGCAGCTTGACGGAAGAGACCCAGTACTTC,CASSLTEETQYF
TRBV29-1,TRBJ2-1,-,-,TGCAGCGTCGAAACTGGAGGGTACAATGAGCAGTTCTTC,CSVETGGYNEQFF
TRBV4-1,TRBJ2-1,-,-,TGCGCCAGCAGCCAAGACCCCTACACTAAGTACAATGAGCAGTTCTTC,CASSQDPYTKYNEQFF
TRBV7-9,TRBJ2-7,TRBD1,-,TGTGCCAGCAGCCCCGTGACCGGGACAGGGTCCTACGAGCAGTACTTC,CASSPVTGTGSYEQYF
TRBV2,TRBJ1-4,TRBD1,-,TGTGCCAGCAGTCGGGACAGGGGGATATATCGCGCTAATGAAAAACTGTTTTTT,CASSRDRGIYRANEKLFF
TRBV12-5,TRBJ1-3,TRBD1,few,TGTGCTAGTGGTTTGGTAATAGGGGGCGGAAAAAACACCATATATTTT,CASGLVIGGGKNTIYF
TRBV9,TRBJ2-1,-,-,TGTGCCAGCAGCGTAGGAACGACAGGCGGAAATGAGCAGTTCTTC,CASSVGTTGGNEQFF
TRBV2,TRBJ1-2,TRBD1,few,TGTGCCAGCAGTGGGTCGGGACAGGGGAGCTATGGCTACACCTTC,CASSGSGQGSYGYTF
TRBV19,TRBJ2-5,TRBD2,-,TGTGCCAGTAGACCACCGGGACTAGCGGGGCGGCAGACCCAGTACTTC,CASRPPGLAGRQTQYF
TRBV18,TRBJ2-7,-,once,TGTGCCAGCTCACCACCCGGGTCCGAGCCAACCTACGAGCAGTACTTC,CASSPPGSEPTYEQYF